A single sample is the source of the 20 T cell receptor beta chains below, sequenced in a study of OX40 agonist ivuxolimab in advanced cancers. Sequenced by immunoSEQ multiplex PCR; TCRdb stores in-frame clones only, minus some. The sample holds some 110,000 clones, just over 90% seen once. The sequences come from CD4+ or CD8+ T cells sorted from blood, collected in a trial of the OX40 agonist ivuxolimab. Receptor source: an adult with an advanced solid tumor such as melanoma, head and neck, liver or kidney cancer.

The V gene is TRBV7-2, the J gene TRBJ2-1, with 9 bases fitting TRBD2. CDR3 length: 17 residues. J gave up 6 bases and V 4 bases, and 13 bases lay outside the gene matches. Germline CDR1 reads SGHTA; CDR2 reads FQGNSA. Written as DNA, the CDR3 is TGTGCCAGCAGCTCATGGGCGTCGGCGGGGGGGGTCAATGAGCAGTTCTTC. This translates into CASSSWASAGGVNEQFF.

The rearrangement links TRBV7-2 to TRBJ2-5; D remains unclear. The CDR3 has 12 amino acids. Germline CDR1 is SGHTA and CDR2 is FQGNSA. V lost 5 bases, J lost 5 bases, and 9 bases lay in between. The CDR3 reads CASSAGSETQYF. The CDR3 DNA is TGTGCCAGCAGCGCCGGGTCTGAGACCCAGTACTTC. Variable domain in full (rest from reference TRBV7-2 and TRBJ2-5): GAGVSQSPSNKVTEKGKDVELRCDPISGHTALYWYRQSLGQGLEFLIYFQGNSAPDKSGLPSDRFSAERTGGSVSTLTIQRTQQEDSAVYLCASSAGSETQYFGPGTRLLVL.

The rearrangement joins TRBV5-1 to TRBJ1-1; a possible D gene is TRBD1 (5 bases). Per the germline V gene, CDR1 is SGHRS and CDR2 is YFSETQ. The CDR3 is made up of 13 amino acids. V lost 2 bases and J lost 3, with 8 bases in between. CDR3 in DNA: TGCGCCAGCAGCTTAGACAGACACACTGAAGCTTTCTTT. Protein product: CASSLDRHTEAFF. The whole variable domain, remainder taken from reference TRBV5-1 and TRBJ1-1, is KAGVTQTPRYLIKTRGQQVTLSCSPISGHRSVSWYQQTPGQGLQFLFEYFSETQRNKGNFPGRFSGRQFSNSRSEMNVSTLELGDSALYLCASSLDRHTEAFFGQGTRLTVV.

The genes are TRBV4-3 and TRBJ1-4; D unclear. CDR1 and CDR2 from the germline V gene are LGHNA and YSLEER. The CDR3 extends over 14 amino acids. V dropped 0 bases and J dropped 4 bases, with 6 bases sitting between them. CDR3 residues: CASSQETVNEKLFF. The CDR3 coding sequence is TGCGCCAGCAGCCAAGAAACAGTTAATGAAAAACTGTTTTTT.

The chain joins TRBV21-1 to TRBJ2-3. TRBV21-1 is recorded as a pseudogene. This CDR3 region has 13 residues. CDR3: CASSQRGADTQYF. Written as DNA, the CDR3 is TGTGCCAGCAGCCAAAGAGGGGCGGATACGCAGTATTTT.

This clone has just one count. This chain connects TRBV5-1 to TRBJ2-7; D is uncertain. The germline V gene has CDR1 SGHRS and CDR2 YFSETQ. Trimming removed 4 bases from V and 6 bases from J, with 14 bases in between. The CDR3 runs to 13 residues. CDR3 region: CASSLTYRGEQYF. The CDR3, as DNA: TGCGCCAGCAGCCTTACCTACAGAGGCGAGCAGTACTTC.

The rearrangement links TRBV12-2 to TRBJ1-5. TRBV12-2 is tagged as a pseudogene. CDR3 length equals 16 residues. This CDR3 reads CASRFRPLRRNQPQHF. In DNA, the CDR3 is TGTGCAAGTCGCTTTAGGCCACTTCGGCGCAATCAGCCCCAGCATTTT.

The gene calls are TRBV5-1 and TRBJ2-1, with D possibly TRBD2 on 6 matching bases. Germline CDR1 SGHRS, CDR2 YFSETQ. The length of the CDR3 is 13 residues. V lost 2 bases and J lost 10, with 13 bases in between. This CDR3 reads CASSFGGPWEQFF. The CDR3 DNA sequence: TGCGCCAGCAGCTTTGGAGGGCCCTGGGAGCAGTTCTTC.

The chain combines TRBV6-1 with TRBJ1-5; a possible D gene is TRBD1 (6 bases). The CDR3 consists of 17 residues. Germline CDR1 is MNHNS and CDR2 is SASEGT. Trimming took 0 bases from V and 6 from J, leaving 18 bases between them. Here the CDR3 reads CASSEAPGGGGRQPQHF. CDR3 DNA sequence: TGTGCCAGCAGTGAAGCGCCTGGGGGCGGGGGGCGTCAGCCCCAGCATTTT.

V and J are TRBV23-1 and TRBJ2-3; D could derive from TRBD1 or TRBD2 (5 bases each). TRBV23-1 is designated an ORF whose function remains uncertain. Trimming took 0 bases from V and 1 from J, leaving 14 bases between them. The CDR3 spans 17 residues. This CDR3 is CASSQSGRVLGTDTQYF. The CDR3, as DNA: TGCGCCAGCAGTCAATCGGGGCGGGTACTAGGCACAGATACGCAGTATTTT.

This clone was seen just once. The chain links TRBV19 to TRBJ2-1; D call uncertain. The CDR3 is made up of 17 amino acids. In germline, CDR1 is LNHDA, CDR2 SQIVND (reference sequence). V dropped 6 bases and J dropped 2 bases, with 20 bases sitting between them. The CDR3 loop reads CASRSFPSPGPYNEQFF. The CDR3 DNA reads TGTGCCAGTAGGTCTTTCCCGTCACCCGGGCCCTACAATGAGCAGTTCTTC.

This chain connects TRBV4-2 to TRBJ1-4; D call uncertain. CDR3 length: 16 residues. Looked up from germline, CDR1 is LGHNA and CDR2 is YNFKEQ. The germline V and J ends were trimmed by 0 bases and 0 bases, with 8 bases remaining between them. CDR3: CASSQDPVATNEKLFF. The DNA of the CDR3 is TGTGCCAGCAGCCAAGATCCGGTTGCAACTAATGAAAAACTGTTTTTT.

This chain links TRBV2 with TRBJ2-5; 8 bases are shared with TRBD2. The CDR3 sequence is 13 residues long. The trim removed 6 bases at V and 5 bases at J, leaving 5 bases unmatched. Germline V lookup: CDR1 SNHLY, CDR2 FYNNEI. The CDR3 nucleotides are TGTGCCAGCAGCGGACTAGCTAGGGAGACCCAGTACTTC. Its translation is CASSGLARETQYF.

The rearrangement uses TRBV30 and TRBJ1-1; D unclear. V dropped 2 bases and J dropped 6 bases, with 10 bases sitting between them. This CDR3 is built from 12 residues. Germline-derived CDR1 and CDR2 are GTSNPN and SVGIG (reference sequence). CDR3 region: CAWSSGFSEAFF. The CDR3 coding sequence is TGTGCCTGGAGTTCAGGTTTCTCTGAAGCTTTCTTT.

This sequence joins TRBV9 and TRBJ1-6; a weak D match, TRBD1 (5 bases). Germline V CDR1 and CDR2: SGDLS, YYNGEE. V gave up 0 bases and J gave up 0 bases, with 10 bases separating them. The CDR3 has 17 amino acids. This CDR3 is CASSVGNRNSYNSPLHF. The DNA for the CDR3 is TGTGCCAGCAGCGTAGGGAACAGGAACTCCTATAATTCACCCCTCCACTTT.

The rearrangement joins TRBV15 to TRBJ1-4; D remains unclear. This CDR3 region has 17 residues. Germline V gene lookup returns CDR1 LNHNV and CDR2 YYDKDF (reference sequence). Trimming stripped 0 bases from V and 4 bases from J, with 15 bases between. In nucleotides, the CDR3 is TGTGCCACCAGCAGAGATGGACCCGGGGATGTTAATGAAAAACTGTTTTTT. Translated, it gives CATSRDGPGDVNEKLFF.

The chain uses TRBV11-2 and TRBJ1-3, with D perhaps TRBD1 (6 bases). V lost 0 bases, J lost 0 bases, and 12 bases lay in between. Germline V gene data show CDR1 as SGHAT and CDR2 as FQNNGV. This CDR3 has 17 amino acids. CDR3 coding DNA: TGTGCCAGCAGCTTAGAAAGGGGGTCTACCTCTGGAAACACCATATATTTT. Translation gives CASSLERGSTSGNTIYF.

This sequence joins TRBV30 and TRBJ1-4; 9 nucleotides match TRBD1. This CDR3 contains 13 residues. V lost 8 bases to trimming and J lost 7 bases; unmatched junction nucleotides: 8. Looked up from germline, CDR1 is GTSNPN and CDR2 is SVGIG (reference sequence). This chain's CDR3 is CAGSGTGFEKLFF. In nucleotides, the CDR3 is TGTGCCGGATCCGGGACAGGGTTTGAAAAACTGTTTTTT. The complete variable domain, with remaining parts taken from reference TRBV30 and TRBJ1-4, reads SQTIHQWPATLVQPVGSPLSLECTVEGTSNPNLYWYRQAAGRGLQLLFYSVGIGQISSEVPQNLSASRPQDRQFILSSKKLLLSDSGFYLCAGSGTGFEKLFFGSGTQLSVL.

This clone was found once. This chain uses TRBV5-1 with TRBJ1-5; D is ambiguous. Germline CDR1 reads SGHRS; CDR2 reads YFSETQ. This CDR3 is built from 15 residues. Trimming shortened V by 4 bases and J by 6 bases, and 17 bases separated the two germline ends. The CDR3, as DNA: TGCGCCAGCAGCCCCGAGGCAGGCTTTGGTCAGCCCCAGCATTTT. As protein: CASSPEAGFGQPQHF.

CDR3 amino acids: CASRPERNTGELFF. For the CDR3, the DNA is TGTGCCAGCAGACCGGAGCGGAACACCGGGGAGCTGTTTTTT. The chain carries TRBV6-6 and TRBJ2-2; no clear D gene. This CDR3 comprises 14 residues. V was clipped by 6 bases and J by 1 base, with 9 bases between them. Germline CDR1 MNHNY, CDR2 SVGAGI (reference sequence).